Listed here are 8 T cell receptor beta chains from one sample, sequenced in a study of T-cell memory formation after mild COVID-19. TCRdb re-derived calls from the 5' RACE reads in MiXCR, one entry per CDR3 protein. The sample consists of roughly 250,000 distinct CDR3 sequences, over 15% of them appearing once. Sequencing was done on a sample of PBMCs or a T cell subset sorted from them (not recorded which). These TCRs come from a young man who had mild COVID-19 (a few samples of this study predate the infection). Cell type and time point are not known.

This clonotype appeared a few times. V gene TRBV13 combines with J gene TRBJ1-1; the D is unclear. Germline V gene sequence: CDR1 PRHDT, CDR2 FYEKMQ (reference sequence). The CDR3 extends over 13 amino acids. V was clipped by 4 bases and J by 1 base, with 7 bases between them. CDR3 loop: CASSSHQNTEAFF. The CDR3 nucleotides are TGTGCCAGCAGCTCACATCAGAACACTGAAGCTTTCTTT.

CDR3 loop: CSASYWRRKGAGNQPQHF. CDR3 coding DNA: TGCAGTGCTTCCTACTGGAGGAGGAAAGGGGCAGGCAATCAGCCCCAGCATTTT. J is TRBJ1-5 and V is TRBV20-1, with a weak D call TRBD1 (5 bases). V dropped 5 bases and J dropped 2 bases, with 25 bases sitting between them. From germline, CDR1 is DFQATT and CDR2 SNEGSKA (reference sequence). This CDR3 region has 18 residues.

This clonotype came up a few times. The J gene is TRBJ2-3, the V gene TRBV7-2; D is possibly TRBD2 (5 bases). V lost 0 bases to trimming and J lost 6 bases, with 16 bases between them. Germline CDR1 is SGHTA and CDR2 is FQGNSA. The CDR3 is 16 residues long. The CDR3 DNA reads TGTGCCAGCAGCTTAGCCCCAGGAGGAACGGGGGATACGCAGTATTTT. The encoded protein is CASSLAPGGTGDTQYF.

In regard to this clonotype: This may be a read error, as it is one base from a much larger clone. J is TRBJ2-2 and V is TRBV14; D not certain. The germline V gene encodes CDR1 SGHDN and CDR2 FVKESK. Between the trimmed V and J ends, which lost 1 base and 6 bases, there was a span of 6 bases. The CDR3 length is 13 residues. DNA of the CDR3: TGTGCCAGCAGCCAAGTTGGGGCCGGGGAGCTGTTTTTT. Translation gives CASSQVGAGELFF. The variable domain in full, completed from reference TRBV14 and TRBJ2-2, reads EAGVTQFPSHSVIEKGQTVTLRCDPISGHDNLYWYRRVMGKEIKFLLHFVKESKQDESGMPNNRFLAERTGGTYSTLKVQPAELEDSGVYFCASSQVGAGELFFGEGSRLTVL.

This clonotype was seen more than once but under ten times. The chain is built from TRBV6-1 and TRBJ1-2; D is ambiguous. The V and J ends lost 7 bases and 3 bases respectively, with 12 bases between them. The germline gives CDR1 MNHNS, CDR2 SASEGT. The CDR3 is 13 amino acids. The CDR3 region is CASTEDVDYGYTF. The CDR3 region has the DNA TGTGCCAGCACCGAAGATGTCGACTATGGCTACACCTTC.

This clonotype was recorded a few times. V is TRBV5-1 and J is TRBJ1-6; D might be TRBD1 (5 bases). V lost 4 bases and J 11 bases, leaving 16 bases between the germline ends. The germline V gene has CDR1 SGHRS and CDR2 YFSETQ. The CDR3 runs to 14 residues. The CDR3 nucleotides are TGCGCCAGCAGCCTGGGACTACAGGTGGCACCCCTCCACTTT. As protein: CASSLGLQVAPLHF.

This clonotype was detected only a few times. J is TRBJ2-1 and V is TRBV5-6; unclear D gene. The CDR3 has 14 residues. The V end lost 2 bases, the J end lost 7 bases, and 13 bases lay between the germline ends. CDR1 and CDR2 from the germline V gene are SGHDT and YYEEEE. The CDR3 DNA sequence: TGTGCCAGCAGCTTTCCACCCCGGTGGAATGAGCAGTTCTTC. This translates into CASSFPPRWNEQFF.

This clonotype was seen more than once but under ten times. The chain employs TRBV7-2 and TRBJ2-2; 7 bases agree with TRBD2. Germline V gene data show CDR1 as SGHTA and CDR2 as FQGNSA. The CDR3 sequence is 14 residues long. V shed 3 bases, J shed 5 bases, and the junction held 3 bases outside the gene matches. Here the CDR3 reads CASSLISGTGELFF. CDR3 bases: TGTGCCAGCAGCTTGATTAGCGGGACCGGGGAGCTGTTTTTT. The variable domain in full, with the rest retrieved from reference TRBV7-2 and TRBJ2-2, is GAGVSQSPSNKVTEKGKDVELRCDPISGHTALYWYRQSLGQGLEFLIYFQGNSAPDKSGLPSDRFSAERTGGSVSTLTIQRTQQEDSAVYLCASSLISGTGELFFGEGSRLTVL.